This T cell receptor (beta chain) was identified in a study of blood T cell repertoires in COVID-19. Looking at the study overall: The study drew acute and convalescent COVID-19 samples from the United States, Italy and Spain.

Some clones are missing from TCRdb's copy, which holds only in-frame ones; the method was immunoSEQ multiplex PCR. The table shows about 160,000 clones, with approximately 93% occurring only once. The CDR3 loop spans 14 amino acids. CDR1 and CDR2 from the germline V gene are LNHDA and SQIVND (reference sequence). Deletions cut 6 bases from V and 2 bases from J, with 11 bases between. The chain employs TRBV19 and TRBJ1-3; D is unclear. This TCR was recovered from a woman aged 55 to 70 with COVID-19, enrolled during active disease. The sample taken for sequencing was peripheral blood. Here the CDR3 DNA reads TGTGCCAGTAGCCGGGCGGGTCCTGGAAACACCATATATTTT. It is translated as CASSRAGPGNTIYF.